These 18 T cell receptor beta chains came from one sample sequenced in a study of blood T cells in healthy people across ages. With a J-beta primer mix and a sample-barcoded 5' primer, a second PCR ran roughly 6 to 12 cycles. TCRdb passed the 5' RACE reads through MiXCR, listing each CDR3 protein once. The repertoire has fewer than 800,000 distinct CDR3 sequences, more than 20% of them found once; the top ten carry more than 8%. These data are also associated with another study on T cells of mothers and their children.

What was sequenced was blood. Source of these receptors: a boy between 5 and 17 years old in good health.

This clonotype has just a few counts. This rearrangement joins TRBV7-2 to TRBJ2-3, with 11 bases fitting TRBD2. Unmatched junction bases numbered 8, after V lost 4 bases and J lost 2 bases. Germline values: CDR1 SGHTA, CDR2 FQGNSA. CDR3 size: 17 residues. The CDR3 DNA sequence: TGTGCCAGCAGCTCTGGGGTAGCGGGAGGGTTCACAGATACGCAGTATTTT. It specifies CASSSGVAGGFTDTQYF.

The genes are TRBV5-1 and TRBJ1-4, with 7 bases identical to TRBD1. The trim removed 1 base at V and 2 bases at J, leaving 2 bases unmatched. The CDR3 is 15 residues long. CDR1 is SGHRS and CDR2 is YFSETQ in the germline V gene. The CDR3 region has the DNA TGCGCCAGCAGCTTGCAGGGGGGCACTAATGAAAAACTGTTTTTT. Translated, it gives CASSLQGGTNEKLFF.

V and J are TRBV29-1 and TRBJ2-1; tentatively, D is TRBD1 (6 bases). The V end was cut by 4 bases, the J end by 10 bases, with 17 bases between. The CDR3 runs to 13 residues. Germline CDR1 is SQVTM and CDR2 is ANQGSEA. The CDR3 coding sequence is TGCAGCGTTGCGCACAGGGACGTTGAAGAGCAGTTCTTC. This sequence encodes CSVAHRDVEEQFF.

CDR3 sequence reads: CSATSGSRQNEQFF. The CDR3 coding sequence is TGCAGTGCTACCAGCGGGAGTAGGCAAAATGAGCAGTTCTTC. This rearrangement joins TRBV20-1 to TRBJ2-1, with TRBD2 matching 8 bases. The CDR3 contains 14 residues. V was clipped by 4 bases and J by 7 bases; unmatched bases: 9. Germline V gene lookup returns CDR1 DFQATT and CDR2 SNEGSKA (reference sequence).

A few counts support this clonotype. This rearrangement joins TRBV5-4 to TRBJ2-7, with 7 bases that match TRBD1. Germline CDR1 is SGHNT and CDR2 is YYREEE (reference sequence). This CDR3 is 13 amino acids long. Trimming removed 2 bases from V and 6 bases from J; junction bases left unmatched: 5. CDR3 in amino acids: CASSFTGESEQYF. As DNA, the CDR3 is TGTGCCAGCAGCTTCACAGGGGAGTCCGAGCAGTACTTC.

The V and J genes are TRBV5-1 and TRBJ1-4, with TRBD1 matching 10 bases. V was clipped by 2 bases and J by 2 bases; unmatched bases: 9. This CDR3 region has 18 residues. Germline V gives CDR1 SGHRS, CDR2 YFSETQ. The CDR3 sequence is CASSFRDRGTVTNEKLFF. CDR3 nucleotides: TGCGCCAGCAGCTTCCGGGACAGGGGCACGGTGACTAATGAAAAACTGTTTTTT.

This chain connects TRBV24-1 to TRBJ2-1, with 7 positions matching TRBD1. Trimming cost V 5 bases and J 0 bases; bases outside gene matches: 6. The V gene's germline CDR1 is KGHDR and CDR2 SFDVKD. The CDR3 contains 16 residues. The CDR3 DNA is TGTGCCACCAGTGGGACAGGTGGAAGCTCCTACAATGAGCAGTTCTTC. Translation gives CATSGTGGSSYNEQFF.

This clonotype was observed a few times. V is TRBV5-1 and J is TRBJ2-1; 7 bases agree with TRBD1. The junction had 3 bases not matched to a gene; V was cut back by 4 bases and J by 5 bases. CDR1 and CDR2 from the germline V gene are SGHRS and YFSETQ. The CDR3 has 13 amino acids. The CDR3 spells CASSRDSNNEQFF. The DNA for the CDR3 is TGCGCCAGCAGCCGGGACAGTAACAATGAGCAGTTCTTC.

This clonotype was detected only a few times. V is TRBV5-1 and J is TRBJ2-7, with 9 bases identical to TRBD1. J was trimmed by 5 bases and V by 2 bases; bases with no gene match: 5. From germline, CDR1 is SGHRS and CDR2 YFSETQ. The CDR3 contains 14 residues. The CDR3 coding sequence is TGCGCCAGCAGCTTAGGGACAGGGACCCACGAGCAGTACTTC. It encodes CASSLGTGTHEQYF.

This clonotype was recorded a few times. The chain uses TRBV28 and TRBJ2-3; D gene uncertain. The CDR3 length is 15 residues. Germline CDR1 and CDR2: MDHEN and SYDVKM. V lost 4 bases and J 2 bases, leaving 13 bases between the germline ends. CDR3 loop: CASSSGSYNTDTQYF. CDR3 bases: TGTGCCAGCAGTTCCGGGTCATACAACACAGATACGCAGTATTTT.

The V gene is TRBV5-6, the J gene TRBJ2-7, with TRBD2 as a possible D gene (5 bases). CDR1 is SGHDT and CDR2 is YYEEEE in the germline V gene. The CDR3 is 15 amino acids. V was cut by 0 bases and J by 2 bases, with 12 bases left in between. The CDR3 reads CASSLAGITTYEQYF. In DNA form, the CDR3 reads TGTGCCAGCAGCTTGGCCGGGATTACTACCTACGAGCAGTACTTC.

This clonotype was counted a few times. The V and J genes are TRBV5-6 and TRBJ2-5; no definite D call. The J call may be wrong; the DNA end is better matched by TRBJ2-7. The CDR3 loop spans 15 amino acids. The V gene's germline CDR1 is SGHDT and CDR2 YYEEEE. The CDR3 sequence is CASSLLDRDSYEQYF. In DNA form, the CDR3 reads TGTGCCAGCAGCTTGCTGGACCGCGACTCCTACGAGCAGTACTTC.

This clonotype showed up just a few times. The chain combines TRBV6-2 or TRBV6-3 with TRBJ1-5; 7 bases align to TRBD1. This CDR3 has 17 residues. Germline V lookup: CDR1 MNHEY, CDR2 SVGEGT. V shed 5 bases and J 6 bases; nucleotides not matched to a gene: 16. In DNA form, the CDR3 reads TGTGCCAGCAGTAAACAGGGGACGGTGGTCGGTAGTCAGCCCCAGCATTTT. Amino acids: CASSKQGTVVGSQPQHF.

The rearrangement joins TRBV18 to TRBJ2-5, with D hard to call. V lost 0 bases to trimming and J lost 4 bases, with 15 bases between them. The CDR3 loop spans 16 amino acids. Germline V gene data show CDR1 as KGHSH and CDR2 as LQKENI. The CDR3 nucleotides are TGTGCCAGCTCACCACCCCTGACGCCGGGTCGAGAGACCCAGTACTTC. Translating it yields CASSPPLTPGRETQYF.

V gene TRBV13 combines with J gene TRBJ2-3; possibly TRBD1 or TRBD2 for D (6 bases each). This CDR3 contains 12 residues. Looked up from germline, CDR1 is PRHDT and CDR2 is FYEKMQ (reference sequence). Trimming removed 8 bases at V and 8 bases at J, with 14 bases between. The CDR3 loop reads CASSHREVTQYF. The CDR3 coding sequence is TGTGCCAGCTCACACAGGGAGGTTACGCAGTATTTT.

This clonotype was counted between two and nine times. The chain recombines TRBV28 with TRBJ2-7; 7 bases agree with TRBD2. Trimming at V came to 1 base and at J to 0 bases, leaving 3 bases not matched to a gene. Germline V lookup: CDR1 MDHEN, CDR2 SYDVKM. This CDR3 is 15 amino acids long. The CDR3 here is CASSLFGGGSYEQYF. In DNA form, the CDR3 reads TGTGCCAGCAGTTTATTCGGCGGGGGCTCCTACGAGCAGTACTTC.

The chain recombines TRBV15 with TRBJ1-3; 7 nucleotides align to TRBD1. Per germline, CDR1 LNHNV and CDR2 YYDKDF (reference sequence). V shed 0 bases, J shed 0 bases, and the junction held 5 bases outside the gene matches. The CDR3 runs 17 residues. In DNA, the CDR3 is TGTGCCACCAGCAGAGACATCAGGGGGAGCTCTGGAAACACCATATATTTT. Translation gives CATSRDIRGSSGNTIYF.

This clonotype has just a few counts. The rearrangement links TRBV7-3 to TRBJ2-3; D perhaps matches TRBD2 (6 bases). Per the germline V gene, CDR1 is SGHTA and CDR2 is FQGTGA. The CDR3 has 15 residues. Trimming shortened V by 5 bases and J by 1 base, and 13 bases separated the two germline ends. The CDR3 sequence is CASSNAGPGTDTQYF. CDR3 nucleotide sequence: TGTGCCAGCAGCAACGCGGGACCAGGCACAGATACGCAGTATTTT. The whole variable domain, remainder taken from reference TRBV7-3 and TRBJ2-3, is GAGVSQTPSNKVTEKGKYVELRCDPISGHTALYWYRQSLGQGPEFLIYFQGTGAADDSGLPNDRFFAVRPEGSVSTLKIQRTERGDSAVYLCASSNAGPGTDTQYFGPGTRLTVL.